These T cell receptor beta chains were read from a single sample in a study of T cells in Graves' hyperthyroidism and ophthalmopathy. TCRdb processed the multiplex PCR reads anew with MiXCR; each CDR3 protein has one entry. The sample has 530,000 or so distinct CDR3 sequences, about a sixth seen once; the top ten hold roughly 15%. The source material was blood. The receptor set was obtained from a woman between 18 and 29 years old with Graves' ophthalmopathy. CDR3s include the opening cysteine and the closing phenylalanine or tryptophan. A D gene is named only where the DNA matches it firmly. Size values are once, few and many counts, or a class for expanded clones, and some rows have none.

many - TRBJ2-1 TRBV29-1 CSAAQDTSSYNEQFF TGCAGCGCCGCTCAGGACACAAGCTCCTACAATGAGCAGTTCTTC
many TRBD1 TRBJ1-5 TRBV28 CASTTGGNNQPQHF TGTGCCAGCACAACAGGGGGAAACAATCAGCCCCAGCATTTT
many TRBD1 TRBJ1-5 TRBV6-1 CASSEYFGTGGLQPQHF TGTGCCAGCAGTGAATACTTTGGGACAGGGGGCCTTCAGCCCCAGCATTTT
many - TRBJ1-1 TRBV12-3/TRBV12-4 CASSRPGQNTEAFF TGTGCCAGCAGTCGGCCGGGACAGAACACTGAAGCTTTCTTT
many TRBD2 TRBJ2-2 TRBV9 CASSVVAGVPNTGELFF TGTGCCAGCAGCGTAGTCGCGGGGGTTCCGAACACCGGGGAGCTGTTTTTT
once - TRBJ1-2 TRBV4-2 CASSQDRQDGYTF TGTGCCAGCAGCCAGGACAGACAGGATGGCTACACCTTC
many TRBD2 TRBJ2-3 TRBV27 CASSLRTSGRETHTQYF TGTGCCAGCAGTCTGAGGACTAGCGGGAGGGAAACCCATACGCAGTATTTT
many - TRBJ1-3 TRBV18 CASSPPGHHSGNTIYF TGTGCCAGCTCACCACCGGGACACCACTCTGGAAACACCATATATTTT
- - TRBJ2-3 TRBV6-1 CASSLPGGAHTDTQYF TGTGCCAGCAGCCTACCTGGAGGGGCCCACACAGATACGCAGTATTTT
- - TRBJ2-2 TRBV12-3/TRBV12-4 CASSLGGATGELFF TGTGCCAGCAGTTTGGGGGGCGCGACCGGGGAGCTGTTTTTT
- TRBD2 TRBJ2-5 TRBV7-3 CASSLTSGVRKETQYF TGTGCCAGCAGCTTAACTAGCGGGGTTAGAAAAGAGACCCAGTACTTC
few - TRBJ2-7 TRBV25-1 CASSHGNRPPYEQYF TGTGCCAGCAGTCACGGAAACCGTCCGCCCTACGAGCAGTACTTC
- - TRBJ1-1 TRBV15 CATSRESPFQLMNTEAFF TGTGCCACCAGCAGAGAATCGCCCTTCCAACTTATGAACACTGAAGCTTTCTTT
- - TRBJ1-6 TRBV10-3 CAISEQSSYNSPLHF TGTGCCATCAGTGAGCAGAGCTCCTATAATTCACCCCTCCACTTT
once TRBD1 TRBJ2-1 TRBV4-1 CASSLRDSDNEQFF TGCGCCAGCAGCCTCCGGGACAGTGACAATGAGCAGTTCTTC
many - TRBJ2-1 TRBV2 CATIDASEQFF TGTGCCACCATAGACGCGTCTGAGCAGTTCTTC
few - TRBJ2-3 TRBV5-1 CASSLVVSPSTDTQYF TGCGCCAGCAGCTTGGTGGTTTCTCCTAGCACAGATACGCAGTATTTT
few - TRBJ2-2 TRBV27 CASSLGRGLQTGELFF TGTGCCAGCAGTTTAGGCCGGGGGCTCCAAACCGGGGAGCTGTTTTTT
- TRBD2 TRBJ2-7 TRBV10-2 CASMLLAGGNEQYF TGCGCCAGCATGTTACTAGCGGGAGGGAACGAGCAGTACTTC
many - TRBJ1-1 TRBV27 CASRGGGVRRNTEAFF TGTGCCAGCAGGGGGGGGGGAGTAAGGAGGAACACTGAAGCTTTCTTT
many - TRBJ1-4 TRBV2 CASSRDRYDEKLFF TGTGCCAGCAGTCGGGACCGGTATGATGAAAAACTGTTTTTT
few - TRBJ2-7 TRBV20-1 CSALGLTYEQYF TGCAGTGCCCTGGGACTTACCTACGAGCAGTACTTC
few - TRBJ2-2 TRBV18 CASSPRPRGSGELFF TGTGCCAGCTCACCACGCCCTCGTGGGTCCGGGGAGCTGTTTTTT
many - TRBJ1-1 TRBV6-6 CASSYRAGLGNTEAFF TGTGCCAGCAGTTACAGAGCTGGGCTAGGTAACACTGAAGCTTTCTTT
few TRBD2 TRBJ2-1 TRBV27 CATSGTSGGTYNEQFF TGTGCCACGTCAGGGACTAGCGGGGGTACCTACAATGAGCAGTTCTTC
many - TRBJ1-1 TRBV11-1 CASSYGTPWSLNTEAFF TGTGCCAGCAGTTACGGGACTCCCTGGTCTCTCAACACTGAAGCTTTCTTT
many TRBD1 TRBJ2-3 TRBV27 CASSLNRGQDTQYF TGTGCCAGCAGTTTAAATAGGGGGCAAGATACGCAGTATTTT
once - TRBJ1-4 TRBV20-1 CSAQRTGSANEKLFF TGCAGTGCTCAGCGTACAGGGTCGGCTAATGAAAAACTGTTTTTT
- - TRBJ1-5 TRBV10-3 CAISAEGGNQPQHF TGTGCCATCAGTGCAGAGGGGGGCAATCAGCCCCAGCATTTT
few TRBD1 TRBJ2-2 TRBV10-3 CAISALTGGPNTGELFF TGTGCCATCAGTGCGCTTACAGGGGGCCCGAACACCGGGGAGCTGTTTTTT
once TRBD1 TRBJ1-3 TRBV6-2/TRBV6-3 CASSRPGQGGWDSGNTIYF TGTGCCAGCAGTCGTCCGGGACAGGGTGGTTGGGACTCTGGAAACACCATATATTTT
many - TRBJ1-2 TRBV10-3 CAISVRDNSNYGYTF TGTGCCATCAGTGTCCGGGACAACTCTAACTATGGCTACACCTTC
- TRBD1 TRBJ1-5 TRBV19 CASSIGGGGSQPQHF TGTGCCAGTAGTATAGGGGGAGGGGGCAGTCAGCCCCAGCATTTT
few - TRBJ2-7 TRBV20-1 CSARDRRHEQYF TGCAGTGCTAGAGACCGCAGGCACGAGCAGTACTTC
few - TRBJ2-1 TRBV12-3/TRBV12-4 CAGSFGSYNEQFF TGTGCCGGCAGTTTCGGGTCCTACAATGAGCAGTTCTTC
many - TRBJ2-3 TRBV20-1 CSARPGVITDTQYF TGCAGTGCTAGACCCGGGGTTATAACGGATACGCAGTATTTT
- - TRBJ2-1 TRBV20-1 CSARDDGHNEQFF TGCAGTGCTAGAGATGACGGACACAATGAGCAGTTCTTC
many - TRBJ1-4 TRBV2 CASSEPAVTNEKLFF TGTGCCAGCAGTGAACCGGCGGTAACTAATGAAAAACTGTTTTTT
many - TRBJ1-5 TRBV28 CASSWGRQPQHF TGTGCCAGCAGTTGGGGACGTCAGCCCCAGCATTTT
- - TRBJ1-4 TRBV15 CATSRDEGGNEKLFF TGTGCCACCAGCAGAGATGAGGGGGGTAATGAAAAACTGTTTTTT
many TRBD1 TRBJ1-4 TRBV30 CAWSVGGTGREKLFF TGTGCCTGGAGTGTCGGCGGGACAGGGCGAGAAAAACTGTTTTTT
many TRBD1 TRBJ1-1 TRBV28 CASQQGTYEAFF TGTGCCAGCCAACAGGGGACTTATGAAGCTTTCTTT
- TRBD2 TRBJ2-2 TRBV11-2 CASSRLARDYTGELFF TGTGCCAGCAGCCGACTAGCGAGGGACTACACCGGGGAGCTGTTTTTT
many - TRBJ2-7 TRBV27 CASSATGAIYEQYF TGTGCCAGCAGCGCAACCGGGGCAATCTACGAGCAGTACTTC
many - TRBJ2-1 TRBV7-2 CASSLYRHNEQFF TGTGCCAGCAGCTTATACCGCCACAATGAGCAGTTCTTC
- TRBD1 TRBJ1-2 TRBV7-3 CASSQGQLYGYTF TGTGCCAGCAGCCAGGGACAGCTCTATGGCTACACCTTC
- TRBD1 TRBJ2-7 TRBV5-1 CASSSTGQGAREQYF TGCGCCAGCAGCTCGACGGGACAGGGGGCAAGGGAGCAGTACTTC
- - TRBJ2-7 TRBV7-9 CANRDKYYEQYF TGTGCCAACAGGGACAAATACTACGAGCAGTACTTC
many - TRBJ2-1 TRBV9 CASSVDLAGTFNEQFF TGTGCCAGCAGCGTAGATCTGGCAGGGACGTTCAATGAGCAGTTCTTC
many TRBD1 TRBJ1-1 TRBV12-3/TRBV12-4 CASSLVGQDTEAFF TGTGCCAGCAGTTTAGTAGGACAGGACACTGAAGCTTTCTTT